This T cell receptor beta chain was captured in a study of cytomegalovirus exposure and HLA in healthy donors. In its sample, this clone was seen a few times. V shed 3 bases and J 4 bases; nucleotides not matched to a gene: 4. Germline lookup yields CDR1 SEHNR and CDR2 FQNEAQ (reference sequence). This CDR3 is built from 15 residues. The PCR employed 60 Vbeta primers together with 13 Jbeta primers. Per the original data handling: It was a later analysis that counted around 85 million unique TCR beta chains, of which about 10 million were shared. Only in-frame clones appear in the TCRdb table, and some are missing; sequencing was by immunoSEQ multiplex PCR. V and J calls and clone size are as listed in that table; D and trimming were resolved from the DNA. The sample lists 150,000 to 200,000 clones, around 80% occurring once.

The sample taken for sequencing was PBMCs. V usage is TRBV7-9 and J usage is TRBJ2-7, with 12 bases lining up with TRBD1. This receptor was identified in a woman aged 40 to 55 in good health and CMV-seropositive. For the CDR3, the DNA is TGTGCCAGCAGCTTCCGGGACAGGGGGCTGTACGAGCAGTACTTC. Translation: CASSFRDRGLYEQYF.